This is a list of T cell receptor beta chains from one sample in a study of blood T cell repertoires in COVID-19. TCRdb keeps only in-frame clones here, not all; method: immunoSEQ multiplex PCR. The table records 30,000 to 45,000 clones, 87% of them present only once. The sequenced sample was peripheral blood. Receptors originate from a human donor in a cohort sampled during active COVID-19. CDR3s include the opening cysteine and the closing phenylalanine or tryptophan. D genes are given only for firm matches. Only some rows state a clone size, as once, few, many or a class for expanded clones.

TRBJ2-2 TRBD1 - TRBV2 TGTGCCAGCAGGAGAGCCGGGACAGTCACCGGGGAGCTGTTTTTT CASRRAGTVTGELFF
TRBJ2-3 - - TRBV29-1 TGCAGCGTTGGAGGTAGGGGGATGGATACGCAGTATTTT CSVGGRGMDTQYF
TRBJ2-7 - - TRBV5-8 TGTGCCAGCAGCCCACCCGGGACACGCTCCTCCTACGAGCAGTACTTC CASSPPGTRSSYEQYF
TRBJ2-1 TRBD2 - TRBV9 TGTGCCAGCAGCATTGGACTAGCGGGAGGACCCCCGATAGGTTACAATGAGCAGTTCTTC CASSIGLAGGPPIGYNEQFF
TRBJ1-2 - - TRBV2 TGTGCCAGCAGGCTAGGGGGTGGCTACACCTTC CASRLGGGYTF
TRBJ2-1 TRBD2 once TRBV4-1 TGCGCCAGCAGCCAAGGGCGATTGACTAGCGGGAGCATTGATGAGCAGTTCTTC CASSQGRLTSGSIDEQFF
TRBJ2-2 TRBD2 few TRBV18 TGTGCCAGCTCACCCCTGACTAGCGATAAGAACACCGGGGAGCTGTTTTTT CASSPLTSDKNTGELFF
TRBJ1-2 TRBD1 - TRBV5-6 TGTGCCAGCAGCCGGGACAGGGGTGACTATGGCTACACCTTC CASSRDRGDYGYTF
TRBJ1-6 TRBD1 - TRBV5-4 TGTGCCAGCAGCCCCGGACAGGGTAATTCACCCCTCCACTTT CASSPGQGNSPLHF
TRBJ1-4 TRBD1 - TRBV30 TGTGCCTGGAGTCGCCGGGGCAGGGGGGATGAAAAACTGTTTTTT CAWSRRGRGDEKLFF
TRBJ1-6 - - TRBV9 TGTGCCAGCAGCGTAGAAGGCCCAGGGTCTGCGCCCCTCCACTTT CASSVEGPGSAPLHF
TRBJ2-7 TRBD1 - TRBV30 TGTGCCTGGAGTTGGGGACAGATCTACGAGCAGTACTTC CAWSWGQIYEQYF
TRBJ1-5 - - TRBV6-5 TGTGCCAGCAGTTACGGGCCGAAACTCAATCAGCCCCAGCATTTT CASSYGPKLNQPQHF
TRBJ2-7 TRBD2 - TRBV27 TGTGCCTCCCACCCGGCGGGGGGCAGATACGAGCAGTACTTC CASHPAGGRYEQYF
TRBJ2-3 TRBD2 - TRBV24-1 TGTGCCACCAGTGACCCCGGACTAGCGTTCACAGATACGCAGTATTTT CATSDPGLAFTDTQYF
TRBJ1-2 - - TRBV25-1 TGTGCCAGCAGTGAATTAGGGGGTAACTATGGCTACACCTTC CASSELGGNYGYTF
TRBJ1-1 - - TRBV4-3 TGCGCCAGCAGCCCAAAAGATCGGACAAACACTGAAGCTTTCTTT CASSPKDRTNTEAFF
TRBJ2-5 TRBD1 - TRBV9 TGTGCCAGCAGCGGGGACAGTGTACAGACCCAGTACTTC CASSGDSVQTQYF
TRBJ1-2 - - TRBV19 TGTGCCAGTCAACCCCAGGGCAGTGGCTACACCTTC CASQPQGSGYTF
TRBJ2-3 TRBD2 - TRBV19 TGTGCCAGTAAAGGTAGCGGGGCCCCAGGCACAGATACGCAGTATTTT CASKGSGAPGTDTQYF
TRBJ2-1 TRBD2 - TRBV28 TGTGCCAGCAGTTTTCTTAGCGGGACTGGTGAGCAGTTCTTC CASSFLSGTGEQFF
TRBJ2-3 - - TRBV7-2 TGTGCCAGCAGCTCCCCGACAGCCCGCACAGATACGCAGTATTTT CASSSPTARTDTQYF
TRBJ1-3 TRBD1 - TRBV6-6 TGTGCCAGCAGTTTTGGACAGGCTAGCACCATATATTTT CASSFGQASTIYF
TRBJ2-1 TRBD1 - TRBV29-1 TGCAGCGTTGAAGATCGTGGGACAGGGGACTACAATGAGCAGTTCTTC CSVEDRGTGDYNEQFF
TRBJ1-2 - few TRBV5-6 TGTGCCAGCAGCTCCTTGCTGACAGATATTAACTATGGCTACACCTTC CASSSLLTDINYGYTF
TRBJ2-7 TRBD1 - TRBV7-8 TGTGCCAGCAGCTTAGGACAGGGGTTTATGAGGGAGCAGTACTTC CASSLGQGFMREQYF
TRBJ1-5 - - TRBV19 TGTGCCAGTAGTATCGGTTTTCCCCATCAGCCCCAGCATTTT CASSIGFPHQPQHF
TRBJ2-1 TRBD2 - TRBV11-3 TGTGCCAGCAGCTTAGAAGCGCTAGCGGGTGCACCCCTGGGGGGTAATGAGCAGTTCTTC CASSLEALAGAPLGGNEQFF
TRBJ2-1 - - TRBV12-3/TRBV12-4 TGTGCCAGCAGTTCCGGGGGTGAGCAGTTCTTC CASSSGGEQFF
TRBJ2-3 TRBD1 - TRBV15 TGTGCCACCAGCAGTGTGGCAGGGGGCGTTCTCACAGATACGCAGTATTTT CATSSVAGGVLTDTQYF
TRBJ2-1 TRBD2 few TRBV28 TGTGCCAGCAGTTCTGGGACGCGGCTAGCGGGAGGGAATGAGCAGTTCTTC CASSSGTRLAGGNEQFF
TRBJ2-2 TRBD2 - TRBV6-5 TGTGCCAGCAGTTACTCTGTGACTAGCGGGATCGGGGAGCTGTTTTTT CASSYSVTSGIGELFF
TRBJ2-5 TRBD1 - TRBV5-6 TGTGCCAGCAAACCCACAGGGGGCCCGGAAGAGACCCAGTACTTC CASKPTGGPEETQYF
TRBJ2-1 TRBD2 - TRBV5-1 TGCGCCAGCAGCCTTGGGACTAGCGGCAATATCAATGAGCAGTTCTTC CASSLGTSGNINEQFF
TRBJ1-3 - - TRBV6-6 TGTGCCACCGAGCCAGACAGTTATGGAAACACCATATATTTT CATEPDSYGNTIYF
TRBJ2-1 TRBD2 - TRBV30 TGTGCCTGGAGAGTGGGACTAGCGGGATATGAGCAGTTCTTC CAWRVGLAGYEQFF
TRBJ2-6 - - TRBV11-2 TGTGCCAGCAGCTTATCGCGGGGGCCTGGGGCCAACGTCCTGACTTTC CASSLSRGPGANVLTF
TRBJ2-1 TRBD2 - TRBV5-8 TGTGCCAGCAGCTTAAAAGTCCTAGCGGGCTACAATGAGCAGTTCTTC CASSLKVLAGYNEQFF
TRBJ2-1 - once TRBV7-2 TGTGCCAGCAGCCTCCAGGACACTCAGCAGTTCTTC CASSLQDTQQFF
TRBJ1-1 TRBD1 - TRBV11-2 TGTGCCAGCAGCCGGACAGGGGTGAACACTGAAGCTTTCTTT CASSRTGVNTEAFF
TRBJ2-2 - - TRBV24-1 TGTGCCACCAGTGATTTAAAGGCGGGGCCAAACACCGGGGAGCTGTTTTTT CATSDLKAGPNTGELFF
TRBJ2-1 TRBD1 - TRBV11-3 TGTGCCAGCAGTGTGACAGGGTACAATGAGCAGTTCTTC CASSVTGYNEQFF
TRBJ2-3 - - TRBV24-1 TGTGCCACCAGTGATTTTGGCGGGGGCACAGATACGCAGTATTTT CATSDFGGGTDTQYF
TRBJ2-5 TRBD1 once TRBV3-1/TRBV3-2 TGTGCCAGCAGCCACTTAAGGACAGGCGAGGAGACCCAGTACTTC CASSHLRTGEETQYF
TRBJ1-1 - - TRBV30 TGTGCCTGGAGTGGCCAGTCAGAAGCTTTCTTT CAWSGQSEAFF
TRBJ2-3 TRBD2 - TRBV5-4 TGTGCCAGCAGCTTTTCCCGGGGGGGCAAAGATACGCAGTATTTT CASSFSRGGKDTQYF
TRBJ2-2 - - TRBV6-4 TGTGCCAGCAGTGCCTACAGGGAACTCGGGGAGCTGTTTTTT CASSAYRELGELFF
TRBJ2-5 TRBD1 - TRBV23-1 TGCGCCAGCAGTCAACCCGGGACAGGCGAAGAGACCCAGTACTTC CASSQPGTGEETQYF
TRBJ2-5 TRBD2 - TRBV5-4 TGTGCCAGCAGTAAGACTAGCGGGACCCAAGAGACCCAGTACTTC CASSKTSGTQETQYF
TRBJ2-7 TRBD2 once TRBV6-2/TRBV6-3 TGTGCCAGCAGTTACTCGACGGCGGGAGTTAATTACGAGCAGTACTTC CASSYSTAGVNYEQYF
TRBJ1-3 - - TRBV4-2 TGTGCCAGCAGCCAAGATACGGGAGGGTCTGGAAACACCATATATTTT CASSQDTGGSGNTIYF
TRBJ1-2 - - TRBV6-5 TGTGCCAGCAGTCGCAATTACAGGGATGGCTACACCTTC CASSRNYRDGYTF
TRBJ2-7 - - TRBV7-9 TGTGCCAGCAGCTACCCTGGACAAACAAGGGGCGAGCAGTACTTC CASSYPGQTRGEQYF
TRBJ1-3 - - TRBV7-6 TGTGCCAGCAGCCGCTCAGGGAATCGCGGAAACACCATATATTTT CASSRSGNRGNTIYF
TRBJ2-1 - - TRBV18 TGTGCCAGCTCACCACGCCGGGACAATGAGCAGTTCTTC CASSPRRDNEQFF
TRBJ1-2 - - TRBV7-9 TGTGCCAGCAGCTTAGGGTTGTCAGATTATGGCTACACCTTC CASSLGLSDYGYTF
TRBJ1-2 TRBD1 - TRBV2 TGTGCCAGCAGCTGGACAGGCCCGACGTATGGTGGCTACACCTTC CASSWTGPTYGGYTF
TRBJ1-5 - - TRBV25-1 TGTGCCAGCAGTGACGGACGGGGGGAGTATCAGCCCCAGCATTTT CASSDGRGEYQPQHF
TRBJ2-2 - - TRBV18 TGTGCCAGCTCACCTCTGGACAGTTTGGGCACCGGGGAGCTGTTTTTT CASSPLDSLGTGELFF